The source of this T cell receptor (beta chain) is a study of shared clonotypes between healthy human individuals. V shed 3 bases and J shed 4 bases, with 13 bases lying between them. This CDR3 is built from 14 residues. CDR1 is MNHNS and CDR2 is SASEGT in the germline V gene. Clones were read by immunoSEQ multiplex PCR, and TCRdb kept only the in-frame ones, dropping some. The sample shows nearly 1,000,000 clones, more than 75% of them seen only once. The genes are TRBV6-1 and TRBJ2-7; D call uncertain. This receptor was taken from a man aged 18 to 30 in good health. Sequenced material: memory CD4+ T cells sorted from blood. Indicated subset: CD45RA-negative fraction. The CDR3 coding sequence is TGTGCCAGCAGTGATGGTAGCCGGCCATACGAGCAGTACTTC. Protein sequence: CASSDGSRPYEQYF.